This T cell receptor (beta chain) was obtained from a study of shared clonotypes between healthy human individuals. The team ran DNA from unsorted PBMCs on ten immunoSEQ deep assay plates for sequencing. In the source study's methods: ImmunoSEQ output lacked quality scores and full-length reads, limiting matched filtering. TCRdb's copy holds only in-frame clones and misses some; the assay was immunoSEQ multiplex PCR. V and J calls and clone size are as listed in that table; D and trimming were resolved from the DNA. Of about 490,000 clones in the sample, about 79% were seen once. Germline lookup yields CDR1 MNHEY and CDR2 SVGAGI. J was trimmed by 6 bases and V by 4 bases; bases with no gene match: 8. CDR3 length equals 16 residues. Study-wide results and limits: Clonotype sharing levels among donors were expected to vary with sequencing depth. In this cohort, only blood was sampled, and tissue repertoires likely differ.

Comment on this clone: Its antigen is currently unknown.

The sample comprised PBMCs. The rearrangement joins TRBV6-5 to TRBJ2-1, with 11 bases fitting TRBD2. This sequence originates from a woman in her 40s in good health. Some clones in this sample may be carry-over from other donors' samples. Written as DNA, the CDR3 is TGTGCCAGCAGTTCCATAGCGGGAGGGGGACCCAATGAGCAGTTCTTC. It translates to CASSSIAGGGPNEQFF.